Below are 2 T cell receptor beta chains sequenced from a single sample in a study of graft-versus-host responses after intestinal transplantation. Produced via immunoSEQ multiplex PCR; TCRdb's table is partial and in-frame only. The table records tens of thousands of clones, around 91% of them present only once. What these receptors recognize is not known. Material: unstimulated CD4+ T cells sorted from spleen or lymph node cells, obtained before intestinal transplant. The receptors derive from a human donor who received an intestinal transplant.

This chain joins TRBV19 and TRBJ1-6, with D maybe TRBD1 (6 bases). CDR3 length: 13 amino acids. V lost 7 bases, J lost 10 bases, and 14 bases lay in between. The germline V gene has CDR1 LNHDA and CDR2 SQIVND (reference sequence). The CDR3 nucleotides are TGTGCCAGTAATTGGGACACCCACTCACCCCTCCACTTT. Its translation: CASNWDTHSPLHF.

The chain links TRBV18 to TRBJ2-1, with D perhaps TRBD1 (5 bases). The CDR3 totals 13 residues. V was trimmed by 8 bases and J by 7 bases, leaving 15 bases between them. CDR1 and CDR2 (germline): KGHSH, LQKENI. This CDR3 is CASEQGKSNEQFF. CDR3 in DNA: TGTGCCAGCGAGCAGGGAAAGTCGAATGAGCAGTTCTTC.